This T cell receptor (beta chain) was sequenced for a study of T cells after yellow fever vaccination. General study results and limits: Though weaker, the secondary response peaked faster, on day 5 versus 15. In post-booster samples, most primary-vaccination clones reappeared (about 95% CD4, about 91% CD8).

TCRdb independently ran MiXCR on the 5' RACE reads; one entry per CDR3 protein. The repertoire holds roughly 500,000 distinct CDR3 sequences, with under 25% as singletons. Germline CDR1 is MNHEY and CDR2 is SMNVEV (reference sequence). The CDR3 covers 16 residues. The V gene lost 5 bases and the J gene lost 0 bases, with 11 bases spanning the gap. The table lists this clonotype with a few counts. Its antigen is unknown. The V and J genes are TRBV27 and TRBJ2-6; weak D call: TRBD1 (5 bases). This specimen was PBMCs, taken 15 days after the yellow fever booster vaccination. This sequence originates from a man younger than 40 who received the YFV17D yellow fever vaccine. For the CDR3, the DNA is TGTGCCAGCAGTACCCGACAGAACTCTGGGGCCAACGTCCTGACTTTC. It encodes CASSTRQNSGANVLTF.